This passage covers 21 T cell receptor beta chains from one sample sequenced in a study of T cells in Graves' hyperthyroidism and ophthalmopathy (dated by TCRdb to between 2018 and 2021). The library was built by means of multiplex PCR. Sequencer: Illumina HiSeq 2000. The TCR beta CDR3 regions were amplified from the RNA transcripts. A first-round RT-PCR of the TCR CDR3 used the HTBI primer set with the Qiagen OneStep RT-PCR kit. TCRdb cleaned the public reads at Q25 with fastp, built clones with MiXCR and kept in-frame beta chains. Each CDR3 protein appears once, grouped with its most common genes and DNA. In all, the sample holds about 290,000 distinct CDR3 sequences, and approximately 15% of those were seen once. Around 35% of the sample lies in the top ten. The material sequenced was blood. The origin of the receptors is a young man with Graves' hyperthyroidism.

This clonotype came up many times. The chain uses TRBV20-1 and TRBJ2-7; D is undetermined. The CDR3 covers 12 residues. Germline loops: CDR1 DFQATT, CDR2 SNEGSKA (reference sequence). V lost 5 bases to trimming and J lost 6 bases, with 14 bases between them. The CDR3 bases are TGCAGTGCTGAGAGCCTGGCCCTCGAGCAGTACTTC. Its translation: CSAESLALEQYF.

This clonotype was found many times. The CDR3 region is CASSLPGSSADGTEAFF. The CDR3 DNA sequence: TGTGCCAGCAGTTTACCCGGATCTTCCGCAGATGGCACTGAAGCTTTCTTT. The rearrangement links TRBV28 to TRBJ1-1; D remains unclear. Germline-derived CDR1 and CDR2 are MDHEN and SYDVKM. V was pared by 2 bases and J by 4 bases, with 20 bases between. This CDR3 is 17 amino acids long.

This chain uses TRBV20-1 with TRBJ2-2; 7 bases are shared with TRBD2. The V gene end was trimmed by 2 bases and the J gene end by 4 bases; junction bases not matched to a gene: 7. Germline CDR1 reads DFQATT; CDR2 reads SNEGSKA (reference sequence). The CDR3 runs to 15 residues. CDR3 loop: CSARPLGRGTGELFF. CDR3 sequence (DNA): TGCAGTGCTAGACCTTTGGGGAGGGGCACCGGGGAGCTGTTTTTT.

The CDR3 bases are TGTGCCAGCAGCGTAGACCGAGGAGGGCTAGCCGGACGTGAGCAGTTCTTC. Amino acid sequence: CASSVDRGGLAGREQFF. The gene calls are TRBV9 and TRBJ2-1; a possible D gene is TRBD2 (6 bases). Trimming pared 0 bases from V and 9 bases from J, leaving 22 bases between. The CDR3 extends over 17 amino acids. Germline V gene sequence: CDR1 SGDLS, CDR2 YYNGEE.

The chain couples TRBV12-3 or TRBV12-4 to TRBJ2-7; D call uncertain. V gave up 5 bases and J gave up 7 bases, with 21 bases separating them. The CDR3 has 15 amino acids. The CDR3 loop is CASSQRAGPGWEQYF. The CDR3 DNA reads TGTGCCAGCAGTCAAAGAGCTGGACCTGGATGGGAGCAGTACTTC.

V gene TRBV7-9 combines with J gene TRBJ2-7; 10 nucleotides align to TRBD2. The CDR3 covers 15 residues. Germline-derived CDR1 and CDR2 are SEHNR and FQNEAQ (reference sequence). V gave up 9 bases and J gave up 10 bases; unmatched junction bases: 18. CDR3 in DNA: TGTGCCAGACATAAGCAGGGACTAGCGATATTTGATCAGTACTTC. Amino acid sequence: CARHKQGLAIFDQYF.

This clonotype has ten or more counts. The chain has TRBV28 and TRBJ2-1; TRBD2 agrees at 15 bases. Germline values: CDR1 MDHEN, CDR2 SYDVKM. The CDR3 loop spans 16 amino acids. V was pared by 5 bases and J by 4 bases, with 3 bases of the junction left unmatched. In DNA form, the CDR3 reads TGTGCCAGCAGTCCCGGGACTAGCGGGAGGTACAATGAGCAGTTCTTC. Amino acid sequence: CASSPGTSGRYNEQFF.

The chain recombines TRBV19 with TRBJ1-5; 10 bases agree with TRBD1. The V gene's germline CDR1 is LNHDA and CDR2 SQIVND (reference sequence). V lost 4 bases to trimming and J lost 6 bases; unmatched junction nucleotides: 6. The CDR3 is 15 amino acids. The CDR3: CASSTRGQGFQPQHF. CDR3 DNA: TGTGCCAGTAGTACGAGGGGACAGGGGTTTCAGCCCCAGCATTTT.

There are a few counts of this clonotype. The chain has TRBV6-2 or TRBV6-3 and TRBJ2-3; D ambiguous. V dropped 1 base and J dropped 5 bases, with 10 bases sitting between them. This CDR3 has 14 residues. Germline values: CDR1 MNHEY, CDR2 SVGEGT. Written as DNA, the CDR3 is TGTGCCAGCAGTTACTTTAGCTATCAAGATACGCAGTATTTT. It is translated as CASSYFSYQDTQYF.

Ten or more counts support this clonotype. The chain couples TRBV7-3 to TRBJ2-2, with a tentative D call TRBD1 (6 bases). The CDR3 totals 15 residues. Germline V CDR1 and CDR2: SGHTA, FQGTGA. The V end was cut by 2 bases, the J end by 1 base, with 8 bases between. In DNA form, the CDR3 reads TGTGCCAGCAGCTTAGGGACACTGAACACCGGGGAGCTGTTTTTT. Translation: CASSLGTLNTGELFF.

This clonotype was detected only a few times. The chain links TRBV10-3 to TRBJ1-1; D is unclear. Germline CDR1 is ENHRY and CDR2 is SYGVKD. Trimming stripped 3 bases from V and 0 bases from J, with 11 bases between. This CDR3 has 15 amino acids. CDR3 residues: CAISELRNMNTEAFF. The CDR3 DNA reads TGTGCCATCAGTGAATTAAGGAACATGAACACTGAAGCTTTCTTT.

This clonotype was detected ten times or more. This chain links TRBV28 with TRBJ2-7; 14 positions match TRBD2. V trimming: 5 bases; J trimming: 3 bases; junction bases outside the gene matches: 12. CDR1 is MDHEN and CDR2 is SYDVKM in the germline V gene. The CDR3 length is 18 residues. The CDR3 region has the DNA TGTGCCAGCAGTCCCCTGACTAGCGGGAGGGGTTTTCGCTACGAGCAGTACTTC. Encoded protein: CASSPLTSGRGFRYEQYF.

The chain couples TRBV20-1 to TRBJ2-2; D gene unclear. The CDR3 is made up of 15 amino acids. Per germline, CDR1 DFQATT and CDR2 SNEGSKA (reference sequence). Trimming cost V 0 bases and J 1 base, with 9 bases left between them. CDR3 sequence (DNA): TGCAGTGCTAGAGATCAGGTCCGGAACACCGGGGAGCTGTTTTTT. Translated: CSARDQVRNTGELFF.

V usage is TRBV4-3 and J usage is TRBJ2-1; possibly TRBD2 for D (6 bases). The germline V gene has CDR1 LGHNA and CDR2 YSLEER. V shed 6 bases and J shed 3 bases, with 21 bases lying between them. The CDR3 consists of 17 residues. As DNA, the CDR3 is TGCGCCAGCAGTCAAAACGGCGGCGGGACCATCTACAATGAGCAGTTCTTC. Translating gives CASSQNGGGTIYNEQFF.

Many counts were recorded for this clonotype. This sequence joins TRBV27 and TRBJ1-2, with 9 bases aligning to TRBD1. The V and J ends lost 8 bases and 8 bases, in that order; junction bases with no gene match: 15. This CDR3 has 15 amino acids. Germline V lookup: CDR1 MNHEY, CDR2 SMNVEV (reference sequence). CDR3 protein: CASRDRALAGQGYTF. CDR3 nucleotide sequence: TGTGCCAGCCGGGACAGGGCCCTCGCGGGCCAGGGCTACACCTTC.

V and J are TRBV20-1 and TRBJ1-5, with D hard to call. In germline, CDR1 is DFQATT, CDR2 SNEGSKA (reference sequence). The V gene lost 6 bases and the J gene lost 7 bases, with 16 bases spanning the gap. The length of the CDR3 is 13 residues. The chain's CDR3 is CSASWGLGQPQHF. As DNA, the CDR3 is TGCAGTGCGAGTTGGGGTTTGGGCCAGCCCCAGCATTTT.

This clonotype was recorded at least ten times. The V call is TRBV28, the J call TRBJ2-1; D is unresolved. Trimming took 3 bases from V and 0 from J, leaving 15 bases between them. Germline CDR1 MDHEN, CDR2 SYDVKM. The CDR3 consists of 17 residues. CDR3 in amino acids: CASSFGFVKSSYNEQFF. The DNA for the CDR3 is TGTGCCAGCAGTTTCGGTTTCGTAAAGAGCTCCTACAATGAGCAGTTCTTC.

This clonotype was counted many times. The genes are TRBV7-9 and TRBJ2-3; no firm D call. In germline, CDR1 is SEHNR, CDR2 FQNEAQ (reference sequence). The CDR3 runs 15 residues. V dropped 2 bases and J dropped 2 bases, with 11 bases sitting between them. DNA for the CDR3: TGTGCCAGCAGCTTATCCAGGCATCCCACAGATACGCAGTATTTT. Translating it yields CASSLSRHPTDTQYF.

Many counts were recorded for this clonotype. The rearrangement joins TRBV6-1 to TRBJ2-7; D is ambiguous. V was cut by 5 bases and J by 2 bases, with 13 bases left in between. The germline CDR1 and CDR2 sequences are MNHNS and SASEGT. This CDR3 region has 14 residues. DNA for the CDR3: TGTGCCAGCAGTCCACTACTCAGACCCTACGAGCAGTACTTC. This encodes CASSPLLRPYEQYF.

This clonotype was seen a few times. V and J are TRBV19 and TRBJ2-3; the D call may be TRBD1 or TRBD2 (5 bases each). CDR1 and CDR2 from the germline V gene are LNHDA and SQIVND (reference sequence). Trimming pared 8 bases from V and 2 bases from J, leaving 14 bases between. There are 14 residues in the CDR3. In nucleotides, the CDR3 is TGTGCCAGTGCCCTGAGGGGTACCACAGATACGCAGTATTTT. Protein sequence: CASALRGTTDTQYF.

Of note for this clonotype: A much larger clone differs by one base, so this may be a read error. This chain uses TRBV12-3 or TRBV12-4 with TRBJ2-6, with TRBD2 matching 9 bases. The CDR3 contains 15 residues. This CDR3 reads CASSRRGGGANILTF. CDR3 sequence (DNA): TGTGCCAGCAGCCGCCGGGGCGGGGGGGCCAACATCCTGACTTTC.